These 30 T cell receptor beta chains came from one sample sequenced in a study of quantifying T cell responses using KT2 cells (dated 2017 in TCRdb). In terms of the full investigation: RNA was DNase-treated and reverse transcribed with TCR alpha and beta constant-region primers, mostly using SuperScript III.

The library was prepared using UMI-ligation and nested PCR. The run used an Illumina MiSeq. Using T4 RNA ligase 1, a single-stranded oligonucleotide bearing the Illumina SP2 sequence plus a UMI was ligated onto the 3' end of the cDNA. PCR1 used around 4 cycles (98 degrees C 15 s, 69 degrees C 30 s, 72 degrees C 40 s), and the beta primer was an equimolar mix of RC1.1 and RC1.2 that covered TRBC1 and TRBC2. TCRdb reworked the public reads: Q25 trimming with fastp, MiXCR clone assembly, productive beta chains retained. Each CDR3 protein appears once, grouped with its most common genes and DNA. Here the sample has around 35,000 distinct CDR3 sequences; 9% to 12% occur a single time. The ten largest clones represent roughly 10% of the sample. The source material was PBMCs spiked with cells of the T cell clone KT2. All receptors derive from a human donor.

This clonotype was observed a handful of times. The CDR3 bases are TGTGCCAGCAGTTTAGACAAGAGCAATCAGCCCCAGCATTTT. It specifies CASSLDKSNQPQHF. The chain combines TRBV12-3 or TRBV12-4 with TRBJ1-5; D unclear. The CDR3 runs 14 residues. V was shortened by 1 base and J by 1 base, with 5 bases between the two germline ends.

CDR3 bases: TGTGCCAGCAGTCTTCATGACAGGGGCTCTGGAAACACCATATATTTT. As protein: CASSLHDRGSGNTIYF. The V call is TRBV2, the J call TRBJ1-3, with 8 positions matching TRBD1. Germline V CDR1 and CDR2: SNHLY, FYNNEI. This CDR3 is built from 16 residues. With V trimmed by 5 bases and J by 0 bases, 6 bases remained unmatched.

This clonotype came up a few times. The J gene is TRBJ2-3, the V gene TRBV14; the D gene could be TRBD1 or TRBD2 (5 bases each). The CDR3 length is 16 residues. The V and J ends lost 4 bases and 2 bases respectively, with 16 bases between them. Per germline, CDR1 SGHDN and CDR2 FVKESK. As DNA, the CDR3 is TGTGCCAGCAGCCTAAGAGGGGATATATACACAGATACGCAGTATTTT. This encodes CASSLRGDIYTDTQYF.

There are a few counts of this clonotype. CDR3 in amino acids: CASSQSILEQYF. The CDR3 DNA follows: TGTGCCAGCAGCCAGTCGATACTCGAGCAGTACTTC. The chain links TRBV3-1 to TRBJ2-7, with no clear D. The germline V gene encodes CDR1 LGHDT and CDR2 YNNKEL (reference sequence). This CDR3 has 12 amino acids. V lost 3 bases and J lost 6, with 9 bases in between.

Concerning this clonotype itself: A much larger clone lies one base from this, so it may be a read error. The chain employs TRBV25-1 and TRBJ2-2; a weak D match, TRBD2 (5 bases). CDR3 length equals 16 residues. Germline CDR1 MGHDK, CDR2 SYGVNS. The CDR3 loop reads CASSGQRTGNTGERFF. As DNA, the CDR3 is TGTGCCAGCTCCGGCCAGCGCACGGGTAACACCGGGGAGCGGTTTTTT. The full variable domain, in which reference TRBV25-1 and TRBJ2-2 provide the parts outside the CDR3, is EADIYQTPRYLVIGTGKKITLECSQTMGHDKMYWYQQDPGMELHLIHYSYGVNSTEKGDLSSESTVSRIRTEHFPLTLESARPSHTSQYLCASSGQRTGNTGERFFGEGSRLTVL.

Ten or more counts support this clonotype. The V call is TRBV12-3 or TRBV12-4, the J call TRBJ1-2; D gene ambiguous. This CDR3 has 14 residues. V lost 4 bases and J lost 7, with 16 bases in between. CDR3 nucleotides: TGTGCCAGCAGTTACCGCACCAGGTCGGCTGGCTACACCTTC. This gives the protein CASSYRTRSAGYTF.

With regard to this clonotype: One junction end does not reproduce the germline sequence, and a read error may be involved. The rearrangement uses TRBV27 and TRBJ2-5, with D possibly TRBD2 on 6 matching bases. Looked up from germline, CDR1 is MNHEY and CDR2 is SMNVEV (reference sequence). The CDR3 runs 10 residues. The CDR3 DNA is TGTGCCAGCAGTCGGCCGGGACTGGACTTC. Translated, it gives CASSRPGLDF.

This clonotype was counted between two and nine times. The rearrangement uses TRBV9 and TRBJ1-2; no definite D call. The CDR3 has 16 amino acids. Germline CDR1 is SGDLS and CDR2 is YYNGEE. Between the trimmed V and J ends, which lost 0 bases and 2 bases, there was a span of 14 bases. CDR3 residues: CASSVAGPAANYGYTF. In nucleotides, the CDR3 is TGTGCCAGCAGCGTAGCAGGCCCAGCAGCCAACTATGGCTACACCTTC.

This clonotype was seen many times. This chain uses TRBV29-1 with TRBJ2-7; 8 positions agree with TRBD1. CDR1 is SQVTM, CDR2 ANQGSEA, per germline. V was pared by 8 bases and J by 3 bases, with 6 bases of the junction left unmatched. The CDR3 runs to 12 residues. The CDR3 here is CSTTGTGYEQYF. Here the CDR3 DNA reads TGCAGCACTACCGGGACAGGCTACGAGCAGTACTTC.

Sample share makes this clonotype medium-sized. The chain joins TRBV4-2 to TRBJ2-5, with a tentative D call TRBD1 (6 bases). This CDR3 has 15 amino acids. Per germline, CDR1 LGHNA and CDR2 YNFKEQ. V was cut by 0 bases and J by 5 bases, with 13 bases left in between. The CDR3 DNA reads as TGTGCCAGCAGCCAAGAACTGGGGGCAAGCGAGACCCAGTACTTC. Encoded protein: CASSQELGASETQYF.

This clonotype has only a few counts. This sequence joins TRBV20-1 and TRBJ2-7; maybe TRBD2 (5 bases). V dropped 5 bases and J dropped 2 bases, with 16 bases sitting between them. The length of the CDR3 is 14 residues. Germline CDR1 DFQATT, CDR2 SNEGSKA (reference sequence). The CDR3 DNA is TGCAGTGCTGCGGTGCGGGTACCACCCTACGAGCAGTACTTC. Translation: CSAAVRVPPYEQYF.

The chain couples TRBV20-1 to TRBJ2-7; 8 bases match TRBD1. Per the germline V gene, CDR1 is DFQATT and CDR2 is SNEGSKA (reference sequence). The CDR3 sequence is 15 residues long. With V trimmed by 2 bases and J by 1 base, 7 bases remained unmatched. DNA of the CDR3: TGCAGTGCTAGACAAGGACAGGGAGGATCCTACGAGCAGTACTTC. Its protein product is CSARQGQGGSYEQYF.

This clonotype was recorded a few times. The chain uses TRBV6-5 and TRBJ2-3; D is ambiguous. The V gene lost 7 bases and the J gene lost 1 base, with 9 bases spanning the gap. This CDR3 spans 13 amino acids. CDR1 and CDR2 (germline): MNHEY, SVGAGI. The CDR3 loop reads CASMLAGTDTQYF. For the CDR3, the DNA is TGTGCCAGCATGTTGGCGGGCACAGATACGCAGTATTTT.

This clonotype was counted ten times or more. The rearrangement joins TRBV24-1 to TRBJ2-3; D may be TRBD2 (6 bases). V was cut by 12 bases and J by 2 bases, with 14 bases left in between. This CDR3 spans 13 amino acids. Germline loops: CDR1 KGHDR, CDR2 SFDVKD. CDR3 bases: TGTGCCGCCGGGACTCACAACACAGATACGCAGTATTTT. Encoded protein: CAAGTHNTDTQYF.

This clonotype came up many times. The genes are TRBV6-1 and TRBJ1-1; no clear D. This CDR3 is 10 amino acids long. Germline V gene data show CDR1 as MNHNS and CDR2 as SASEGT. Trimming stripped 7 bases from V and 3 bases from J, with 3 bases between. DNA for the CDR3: TGTGCCAGCATTGACACTGAAGCTTTCTTT. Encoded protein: CASIDTEAFF.

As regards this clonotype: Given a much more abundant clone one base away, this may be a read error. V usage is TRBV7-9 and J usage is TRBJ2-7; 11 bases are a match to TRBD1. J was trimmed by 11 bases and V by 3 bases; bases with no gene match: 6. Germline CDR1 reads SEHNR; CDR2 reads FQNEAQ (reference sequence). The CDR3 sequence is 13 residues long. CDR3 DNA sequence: TGTGCCAGCAGCTTGGACAGGGGGCGAGAGAAGTACTTC. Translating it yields CASSLDRGREKYF.

CDR3 nucleotide sequence: TGTGCCAGCAGTTCAAGGGACAGGGCTGGAGGCTACACCTTC. Its protein product is CASSSRDRAGGYTF. J is TRBJ1-2 and V is TRBV6-6; the match to TRBD1 covers 9 bases. Germline CDR1 MNHNY, CDR2 SVGAGI (reference sequence). This CDR3 has 14 residues. Trimming took 4 bases from V and 8 from J; bases not matched to a gene: 8.

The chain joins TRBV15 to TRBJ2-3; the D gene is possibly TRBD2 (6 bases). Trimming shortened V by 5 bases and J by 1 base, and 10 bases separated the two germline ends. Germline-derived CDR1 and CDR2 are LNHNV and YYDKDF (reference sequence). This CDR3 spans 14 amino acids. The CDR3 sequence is CATSGGSGTDTQYF. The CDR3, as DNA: TGTGCCACCAGCGGGGGGTCTGGCACAGATACGCAGTATTTT.

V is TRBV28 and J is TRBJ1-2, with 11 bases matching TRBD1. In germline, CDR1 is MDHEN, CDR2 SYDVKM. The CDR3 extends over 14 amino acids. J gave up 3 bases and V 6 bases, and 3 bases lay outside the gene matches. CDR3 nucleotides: TGTGCCAGCAGACGGACAGGGGGCGACTATGGCTACACCTTC. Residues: CASRRTGGDYGYTF.

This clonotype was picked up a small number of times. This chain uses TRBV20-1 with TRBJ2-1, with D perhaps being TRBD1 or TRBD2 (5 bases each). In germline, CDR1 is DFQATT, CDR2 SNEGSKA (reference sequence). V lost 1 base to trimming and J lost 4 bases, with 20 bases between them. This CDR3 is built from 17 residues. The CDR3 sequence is CSARGSLGGAGYNEQFF. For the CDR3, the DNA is TGCAGTGCTAGAGGGAGTCTTGGGGGAGCCGGATACAATGAGCAGTTCTTC.

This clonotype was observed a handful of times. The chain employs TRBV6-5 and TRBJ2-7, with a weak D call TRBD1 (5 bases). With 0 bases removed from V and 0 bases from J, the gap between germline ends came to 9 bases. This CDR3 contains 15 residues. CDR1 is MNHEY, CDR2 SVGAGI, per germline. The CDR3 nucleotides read TGTGCCAGCAGTTACTCGGCAGACAGCTCCTACGAGCAGTACTTC. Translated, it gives CASSYSADSSYEQYF.

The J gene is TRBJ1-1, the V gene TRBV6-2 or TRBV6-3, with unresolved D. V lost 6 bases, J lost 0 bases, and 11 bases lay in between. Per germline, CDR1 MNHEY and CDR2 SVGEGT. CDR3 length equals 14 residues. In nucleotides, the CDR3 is TGTGCCAGCAGCCCGGACGGACTGAACACTGAAGCTTTCTTT. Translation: CASSPDGLNTEAFF.

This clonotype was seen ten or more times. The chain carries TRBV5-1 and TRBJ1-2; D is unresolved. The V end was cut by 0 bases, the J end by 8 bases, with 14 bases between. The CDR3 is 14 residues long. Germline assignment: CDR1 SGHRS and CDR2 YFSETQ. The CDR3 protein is CASSLARAEEGYTF. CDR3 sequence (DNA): TGCGCCAGCAGCTTGGCGAGGGCCGAGGAAGGCTACACCTTC.

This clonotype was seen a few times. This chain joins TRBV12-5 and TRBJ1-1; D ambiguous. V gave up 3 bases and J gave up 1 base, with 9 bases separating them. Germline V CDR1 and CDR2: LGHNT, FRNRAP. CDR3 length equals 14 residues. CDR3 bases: TGTGCTAGTGGTTTATACAGCTCGAACACTGAAGCTTTCTTT. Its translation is CASGLYSSNTEAFF.

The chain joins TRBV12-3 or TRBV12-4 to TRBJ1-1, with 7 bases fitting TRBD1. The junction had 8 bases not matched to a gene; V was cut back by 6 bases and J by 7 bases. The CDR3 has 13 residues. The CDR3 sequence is CASSYPDRDEAFF. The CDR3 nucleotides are TGTGCCAGCAGCTACCCAGACAGGGATGAAGCTTTCTTT.

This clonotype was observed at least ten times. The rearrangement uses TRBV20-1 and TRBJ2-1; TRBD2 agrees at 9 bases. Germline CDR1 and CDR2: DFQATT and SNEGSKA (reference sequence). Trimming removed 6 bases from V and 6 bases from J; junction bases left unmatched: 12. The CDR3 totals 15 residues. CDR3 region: CSACYLAGPFNEQFF. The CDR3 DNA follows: TGCAGTGCGTGCTACCTAGCGGGGCCTTTCAATGAGCAGTTCTTC.

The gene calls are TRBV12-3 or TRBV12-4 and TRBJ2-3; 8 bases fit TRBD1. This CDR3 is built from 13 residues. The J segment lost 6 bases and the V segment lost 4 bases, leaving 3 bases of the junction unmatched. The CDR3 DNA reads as TGTGCCAGCAGTTCAGGGGGCGCGGATACGCAGTATTTT. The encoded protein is CASSSGGADTQYF.

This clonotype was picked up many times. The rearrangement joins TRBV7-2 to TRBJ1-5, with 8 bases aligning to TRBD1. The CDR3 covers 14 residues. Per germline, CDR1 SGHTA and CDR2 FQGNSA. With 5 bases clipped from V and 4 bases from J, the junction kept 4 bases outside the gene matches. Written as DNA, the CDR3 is TGTGCCAGCAGCCTTGGACAGGGAAATCAGCCCCAGCATTTT. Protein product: CASSLGQGNQPQHF.

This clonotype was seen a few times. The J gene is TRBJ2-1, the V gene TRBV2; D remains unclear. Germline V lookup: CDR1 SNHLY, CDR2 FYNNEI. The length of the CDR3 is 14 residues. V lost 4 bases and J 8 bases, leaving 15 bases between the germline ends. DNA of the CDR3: TGTGCCAGCAGTGTTGAACTGGGGATAGATGAGCAGTTCTTC. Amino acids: CASSVELGIDEQFF. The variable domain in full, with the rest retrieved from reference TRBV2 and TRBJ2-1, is EPEVTQTPSHQVTQMGQEVILRCVPISNHLYFYWYRQILGQKVEFLVSFYNNEISEKSEIFDDQFSVERPDGSNFTLKIRSTKLEDSAMYFCASSVELGIDEQFFGPGTRLTVL.

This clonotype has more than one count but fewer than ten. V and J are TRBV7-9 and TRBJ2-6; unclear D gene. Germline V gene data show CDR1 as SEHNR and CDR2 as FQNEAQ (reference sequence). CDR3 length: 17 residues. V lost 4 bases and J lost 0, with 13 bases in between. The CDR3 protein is CASSSPNDPSGANVLTF. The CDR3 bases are TGTGCCAGCAGCTCGCCGAACGACCCCTCTGGGGCCAACGTCCTGACTTTC.